Following are 7 T cell receptor beta chains from one sample sequenced in a study of blood T cell repertoires in COVID-19. TCRdb's copy holds only in-frame clones and misses some; the assay was immunoSEQ multiplex PCR. Of hundreds of thousands of clones in the sample, approximately 88% were seen once. The sample consisted of peripheral blood. The receptors stem from a woman aged 25 to 39 with COVID-19, enrolled during active disease.

This rearrangement joins TRBV2 to TRBJ1-1, with 7 bases lining up with TRBD1. Germline CDR1 and CDR2: SNHLY and FYNNEI. The CDR3 runs 16 residues. Unmatched junction bases numbered 9, after V lost 3 bases and J lost 2 bases. CDR3 DNA sequence: TGTGCCAGCAGTGAGCAGGGGACAGTTGCTAACACTGAAGCTTTCTTT. Its protein product is CASSEQGTVANTEAFF.

CDR3 in DNA: TGCGCCAGCAGACTGCGGGGGGGCGTTGAAGAGACCCAGTACTTC. It encodes CASRLRGGVEETQYF. The chain combines TRBV5-1 with TRBJ2-5; 9 bases are shared with TRBD2. The J segment lost 3 bases and the V segment lost 5 bases, leaving 8 bases of the junction unmatched. This CDR3 spans 15 amino acids. The germline gives CDR1 SGHRS, CDR2 YFSETQ.

The chain recombines TRBV6-6 with TRBJ2-5; perhaps TRBD1 as D (5 bases). The CDR3 covers 12 residues. Germline V lookup: CDR1 MNHNY, CDR2 SVGAGI (reference sequence). Trimming removed 7 bases at V and 2 bases at J, with 8 bases between. CDR3 DNA sequence: TGTGCCAGCACTACAGGACAAGAGACCCAGTACTTC. Translated: CASTTGQETQYF.

In its sample, this clone was seen once. Here the CDR3 reads CASSPDRATAFF. CDR3 bases: TGTGCCAGCTCACCTGACAGGGCTACAGCTTTCTTT. The rearrangement links TRBV18 to TRBJ1-1, with 7 bases that match TRBD1. Trimming took 3 bases from V and 10 from J; bases not matched to a gene: 5. Germline loops: CDR1 KGHSH, CDR2 LQKENI. The CDR3 is made up of 12 amino acids.

The gene calls are TRBV6-5 and TRBJ1-4, with 7 bases fitting TRBD1. The CDR3 length is 15 residues. Germline V gives CDR1 MNHEY, CDR2 SVGAGI. V lost 0 bases, J lost 8 bases, and 6 bases stayed unmatched. CDR3 nucleotide sequence: TGTGCCAGCAGTTACTCAGGACAGGTTGGAGAAAAACTGTTTTTT. Amino acids: CASSYSGQVGEKLFF.

The chain links TRBV6-5 to TRBJ2-3, with 8 bases identical to TRBD1. This CDR3 region has 13 residues. Germline V gene lookup returns CDR1 MNHEY and CDR2 SVGAGI. V lost 8 bases and J lost 2; bases outside the gene matches: 3. This CDR3 is CASDRGDTDTQYF. CDR3 nucleotide sequence: TGTGCCAGCGACAGGGGAGACACAGATACGCAGTATTTT.

The chain recombines TRBV19 with TRBJ2-5; no clear D. V lost 1 base and J lost 2, with 11 bases in between. The CDR3 spans 15 residues. The germline V gene encodes CDR1 LNHDA and CDR2 SQIVND (reference sequence). The CDR3 is CASSIGSQIQETQYF. The CDR3, as DNA: TGTGCCAGTAGTATAGGATCTCAGATACAAGAGACCCAGTACTTC.